This entry concerns a single T cell receptor beta chain. This record belongs to a study of control samples from healthy donors and cancer patients. The ends lost 6 bases at V and 5 bases at J; junction bases unmatched: 11. The germline V gene encodes CDR1 SNHLY and CDR2 FYNNEI. The CDR3 has 15 amino acids. The data were produced by immunoSEQ multiplex PCR, yet TCRdb's version contains in-frame clones alone and is incomplete. The sample lists 150,000 to 190,000 clones; about 94% were seen once. Sequenced material: blood. This chain joins TRBV2 and TRBJ2-7, with 9 bases fitting TRBD1. The sequence was collected from a man aged 45-60 years in good health. DNA for the CDR3: TGTGCCAGCAGGAGCCGGGACAGGGTAAACCACGAGCAGTACTTC. It translates to CASRSRDRVNHEQYF.